This TCR beta chain comes out of a study of metastatic and nonmetastatic thyroid tumors. Across the whole study: Peripheral blood and tumor or nodule samples from malignant and benign thyroid patients were compared.

Findings and caveats of the study: TCR beta diversity was reportedly significantly higher in malignant thyroid tumors than benign nodules, in blood and tumor.

Note on this clone: Its antigen is currently unknown.

TCRdb re-called the PCR reads through MiXCR. Found here are tens of thousands of clones, roughly 36% of them singletons; the top ten hold about 30%. The CDR3 covers 16 residues. The V end was cut by 2 bases, the J end by 7 bases, with 20 bases between. The germline CDR1 and CDR2 sequences are MNHNS and SASEGT. Treatment of any kind had been given to no patient before thyroid surgery. Sequencing was performed on tumor tissue. The chain couples TRBV6-1 to TRBJ1-2; possible D gene TRBD1, 6 bases. The source of this sequence is a female donor with papillary thyroid cancer or a benign thyroid nodule (not recorded which). Some clones in this sample may be carry-over from other donors' samples. CDR3 bases: TGTGCCAGCAGTGAAACTCTTTACAGGGACGGAGGTGGCTACACCTTC. Residues: CASSETLYRDGGGYTF.